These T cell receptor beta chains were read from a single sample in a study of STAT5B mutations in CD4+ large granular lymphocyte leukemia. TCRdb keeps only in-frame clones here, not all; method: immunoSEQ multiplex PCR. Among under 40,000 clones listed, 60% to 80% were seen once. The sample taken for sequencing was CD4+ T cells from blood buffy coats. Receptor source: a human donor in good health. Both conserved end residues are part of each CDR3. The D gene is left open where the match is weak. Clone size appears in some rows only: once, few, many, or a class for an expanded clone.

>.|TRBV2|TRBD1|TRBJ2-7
TGTGCCAGCAGCACAGGGGCTTACGAGCAGTACTTC
CASSTGAYEQYF
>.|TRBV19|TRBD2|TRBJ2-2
TGTGCCAGCTGGGGCGGGGGTGGAAACACCGGGGAGCTGTTTTTT
CASWGGGGNTGELFF
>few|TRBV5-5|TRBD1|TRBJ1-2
TGTGCCAGCGGACAGGGGGCGAATAGTGGCTACACCTTC
CASGQGANSGYTF
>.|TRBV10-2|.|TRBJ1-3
TGCGCCAGCAGTGGAGGTCAATGGGAAAACACCATATATTTT
CASSGGQWENTIYF
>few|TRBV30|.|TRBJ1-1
TGTGCCTGGAGTCATGACACTGAAGCTTTCTTT
CAWSHDTEAFF
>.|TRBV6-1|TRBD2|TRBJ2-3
TGTGCCAGCAGTGAAAATTGGGGAAGCGGGGGGGCAACAGATACGCAGTATTTT
CASSENWGSGGATDTQYF
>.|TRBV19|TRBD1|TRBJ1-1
TGTGCCAGTAGTACCCCGACAGGGTTGGGCATGAACACTGAAGCTTTCTTT
CASSTPTGLGMNTEAFF
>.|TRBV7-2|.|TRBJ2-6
TGTGCCAGCAGCTTACAGGGACACTCTGGGGCCAACGTCCTGACTTTC
CASSLQGHSGANVLTF
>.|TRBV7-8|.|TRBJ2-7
TGTGCCAGCAGCTTATTTCTGAGATACGAGCAGTACTTC
CASSLFLRYEQYF
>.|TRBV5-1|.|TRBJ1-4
TGCGCCAGCAACTCCGTGCAGGGAAGGGAGGAAAAACTGTTTTTT
CASNSVQGREEKLFF
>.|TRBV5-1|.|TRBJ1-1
TGCGCCAGCAGCTTGGCCGTGGGGGCAGGTGAAGCTTTCTTT
CASSLAVGAGEAFF
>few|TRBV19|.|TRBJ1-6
TGTGCCAGTAGTACGGGGCAGGAGGTGGTGAAGAATTCACCCCTCCACTTT
CASSTGQEVVKNSPLHF
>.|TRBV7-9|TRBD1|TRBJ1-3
TGTGCCAGCAGCCAAACGACAGGGGCTGGAAACACCATATATTTT
CASSQTTGAGNTIYF
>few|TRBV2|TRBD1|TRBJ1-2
TGTGCCAGCAGTCCGGGACAGGGGTTTGGCTACACCTTC
CASSPGQGFGYTF
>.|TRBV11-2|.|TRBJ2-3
TGTGCCAGCAGCTTAAGCCGTACAGATACGCAGTATTTT
CASSLSRTDTQYF
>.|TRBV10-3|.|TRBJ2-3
TGTGCCATCAGTGAGGGTGGGGCGCAGGATACGCAGTATTTT
CAISEGGAQDTQYF
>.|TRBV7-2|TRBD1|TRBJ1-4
TGTGCCAGCAGCCAGCAAACAGGGGGCGTTGAAAAACTGTTTTTT
CASSQQTGGVEKLFF
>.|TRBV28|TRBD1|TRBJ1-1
TGTGCCAGCAGCCCCGCCCGCCCGGGACAGATGAACACTGAAGCTTTCTTT
CASSPARPGQMNTEAFF
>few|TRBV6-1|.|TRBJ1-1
TGTGCCAGCAGTGAAAGGACAGCCTCTGAAGCTTTCTTT
CASSERTASEAFF
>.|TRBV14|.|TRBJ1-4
TGTGCCAGCAGCCAATACCCCGGTCCCGCAACTAATGAAAAACTGTTTTTT
CASSQYPGPATNEKLFF
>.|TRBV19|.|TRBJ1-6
TGTGCCAGCCCCTTACAGGTCCGAAGCTCCTATAATTCACCCCTCCACTTT
CASPLQVRSSYNSPLHF
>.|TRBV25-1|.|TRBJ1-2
TGTGCCAGCAGTGCACCTGCCGCAGGGCCGGGTCGGGGCTACACCTTC
CASSAPAAGPGRGYTF
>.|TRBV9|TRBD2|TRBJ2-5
TGTGCCAGCAGCGTTGGGACTAGTCCCCAAGAGACCCAGTACTTC
CASSVGTSPQETQYF
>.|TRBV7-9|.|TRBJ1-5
TGTGCCAGCAGCATTACCAATCAGCCCCAGCATTTT
CASSITNQPQHF
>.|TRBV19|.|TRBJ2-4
TGTGCCAGTAGTAGTCCAGGGGAGACCAAAAACATTCAGTACTTC
CASSSPGETKNIQYF
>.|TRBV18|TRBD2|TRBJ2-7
TGTGCCAGCTCACCGAGCGGGGTGGTGGGGCAGTACTTC
CASSPSGVVGQYF
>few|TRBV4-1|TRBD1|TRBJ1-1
TGCGCCAGCAGGGACAGGGGGAACACTGAAGCTTTCTTT
CASRDRGNTEAFF
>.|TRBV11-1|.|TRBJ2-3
TGTGCCAGCAGTCAATTGGGGGGCACAGATACGCAGTATTTT
CASSQLGGTDTQYF
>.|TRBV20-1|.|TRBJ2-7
TGCAGTGCTGGGGATTCCTACGAGCAGTACTTC
CSAGDSYEQYF
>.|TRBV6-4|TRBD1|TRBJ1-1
TGTGCCAGCAGATCCCAGGGGGGCGACACTGAAGCTTTCTTT
CASRSQGGDTEAFF
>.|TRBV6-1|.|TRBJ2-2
TGTGCCAGCAGTGAAAAGTCACTAATGAACACCGGGGAGCTGTTTTTT
CASSEKSLMNTGELFF
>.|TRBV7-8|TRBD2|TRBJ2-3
TGTGCCAGCAGCTTAAGGCGGAGCGGGGATACAGATACGCAGTATTTT
CASSLRRSGDTDTQYF
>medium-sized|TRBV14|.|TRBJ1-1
TGTGCCAGCAGCCAACATCAGCTGAACACTGAAGCTTTCTTT
CASSQHQLNTEAFF
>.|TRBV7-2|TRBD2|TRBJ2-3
TGTGCCAGCAGACTAGCGGGGGGCACAGATACGCAGTATTTT
CASRLAGGTDTQYF
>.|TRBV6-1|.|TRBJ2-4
TGTGCCAGCCGGGACTCCGGGGACATTCAGTACTTC
CASRDSGDIQYF
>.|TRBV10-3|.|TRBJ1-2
TGTGCCATCAGTGTTAGGTCTGGACAGACATATGATGGCTACACCTTC
CAISVRSGQTYDGYTF
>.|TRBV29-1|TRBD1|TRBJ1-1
TGCAGCGTCGGGACAGGGGCGATGAACACTGAAGCTTTCTTT
CSVGTGAMNTEAFF
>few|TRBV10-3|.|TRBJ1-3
TGTGCCATCAGCGCAGAGTCTGGAAACACCATATATTTT
CAISAESGNTIYF
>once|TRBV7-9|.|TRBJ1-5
TGTGCCAGCAGCTTAGGGTGGGACGTTAATCAGCCCCAGCATTTT
CASSLGWDVNQPQHF
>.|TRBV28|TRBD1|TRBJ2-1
TGTGCCAGCAGTTCCGGACAGGGGCGTTACAATGAGCAGTTCTTC
CASSSGQGRYNEQFF
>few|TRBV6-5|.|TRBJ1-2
TGTGCCAGCAGTTACTCGAGACGTGGCTATGGCTACACCTTC
CASSYSRRGYGYTF
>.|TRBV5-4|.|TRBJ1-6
TGTGCCAGCAACTCGCGAGGATTCTCCTATAATTCACCCCTCCACTTT
CASNSRGFSYNSPLHF
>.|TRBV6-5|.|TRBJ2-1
TGTGCCAGCAGCTGGGATCTCAATGAGCAGTTCTTC
CASSWDLNEQFF
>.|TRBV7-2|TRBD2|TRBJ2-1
TGTGCCAGCAGGCGAACTAGCGGGGGGGCCAGGGATAATGAGCAGTTCTTC
CASRRTSGGARDNEQFF
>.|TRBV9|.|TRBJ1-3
TGTGCCAGCAGCGAAAACGAAAACACCATATATTTT
CASSENENTIYF
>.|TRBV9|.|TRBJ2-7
TGTGCCAGCAGCGTAGCCGGGACACCATTCTACGAGCAGTACTTC
CASSVAGTPFYEQYF
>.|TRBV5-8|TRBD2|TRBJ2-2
TGTGCCAGCAGCTTGCGGGAGGGAATGACCGGGGAGCTGTTTTTT
CASSLREGMTGELFF
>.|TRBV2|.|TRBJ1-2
TGTGCCAGCAGTGAACAGGAGAGCTATGGCTACACCTTC
CASSEQESYGYTF
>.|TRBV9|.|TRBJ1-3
TGTGCCAGCAGCGTAGCAAGGTCTGGAAACACCATATATTTT
CASSVARSGNTIYF